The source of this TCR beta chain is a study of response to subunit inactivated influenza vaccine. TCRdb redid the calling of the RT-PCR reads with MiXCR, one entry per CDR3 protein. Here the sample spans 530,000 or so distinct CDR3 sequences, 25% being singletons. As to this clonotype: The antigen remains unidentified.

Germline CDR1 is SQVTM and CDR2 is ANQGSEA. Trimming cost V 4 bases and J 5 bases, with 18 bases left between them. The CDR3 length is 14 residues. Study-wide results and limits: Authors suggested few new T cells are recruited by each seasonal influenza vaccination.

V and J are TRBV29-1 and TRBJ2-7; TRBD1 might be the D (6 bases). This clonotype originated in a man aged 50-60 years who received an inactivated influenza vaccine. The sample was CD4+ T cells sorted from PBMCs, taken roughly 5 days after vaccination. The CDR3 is CSVVFDRKSDEQYF. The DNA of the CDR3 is TGCAGCGTTGTGTTTGACAGGAAGTCTGACGAGCAGTACTTC.